This T cell receptor beta chain appears in the sequencing data of a study of identifying expanded T cells in peripheral blood (dated by TCRdb to the late 2010s). Regarding the research as a whole: Technical replicates were generated by sequencing separate aliquots of the same genomic DNA pool, and four replicates were compared pairwise. Study-level results and caveats: Variance in clone template counts between approximately 2-week samples significantly increased with total template count across all healthy donors. The beta-binomial model significantly reduced the number of clones called differentially abundant and the false-positive rate across all healthy-donor time intervals. The binomial model flagged about 1.2 differentially abundant clones between technical replicates, compared with approximately 15 over two weeks and 19 over four weeks. The authors expected that biological variance in healthy repertoires might rise further over much longer intervals, such as months to years.

The CDR3, from cysteine to phenylalanine, totals 13 residues. Of the read, only the CDR3 DNA is kept; its 39 bases are in frame from base 1. V gives up 6 bases and J gives up 12 bases, and the segment between their germline ends measures 18 bases. According to the germline V gene, CDR1 reads SNHLY and CDR2 reads FYNNEI. This clone occurred once. Its antigen has not been determined. No per-base quality is available; no much larger clone lies one base away. During the collection period, no infections or other immune events were recorded for the healthy donors. Time-dependent variance in a beta-binomial model of T-cell clone differential abundance was calibrated using healthy-donor blood repertoires as a training cohort. The training cohort comprised roughly ten healthy donors, 3 female and 7 male. On average the donors were approximately 43 years old, and their ages spanned about 25 to 64 years. Obtained from a commercial supplier, whole blood was collected from each healthy donor at three time points set around 2 weeks apart. Genomic DNA was extracted from unsorted whole blood for immunosequencing.

TCRbeta CDR3 regions were profiled by bias-controlled multiplex PCR amplification of genomic DNA with the immunoSEQ Assay. As for the original processing: The absolute abundance of each unique TCRbeta CDR3 region was quantified after sequences were collapsed and filtered. Two models were used to test differential abundance: a binomial model (Fisher-equivalent) and a beta-binomial model that adds time-dependent variance fitted from healthy donors. Clones with fewer than 5 combined templates were removed, and differential abundance was called for clones with a Benjamini-Hochberg FDR below 0.01. Using the form v = (b*log(k)+a)^2, the beta-binomial variance was modeled as a function of the total template count across the two samples. TCRdb's version of the immuneACCESS table is confined to in-frame rearrangements and falls short of the full clone set. An unresolved V gene accounts for under half of the shortfall where checked; the remainder is of unknown origin. The V and J calls and the clone size are those of that table, but D and trimming were determined from the DNA. Within this sample are more than 85,000 clones, with about 91% of them counted one time only. 12% to 15% of the sample lies in the top ten.

Here the chain combines TRBV2 and TRBJ2-1, with TRBD2 tentatively as D gene (6 bases match). The receptor's source is a person aged 18-70 years in good health. The specimen was blood. The sequenced DNA is TGTGCCAGCAGCGATCTTCTGGGGACTGGGCAGTTCTTC. Its coded protein is CASSDLLGTGQFF.